This TCR beta chain stems from a study of immune evolution from preneoplasia to lung adenocarcinoma. General observations from the study: Later-stage lesions appeared to have more T cells, more diversity, less clonality.

The V gene's germline CDR1 is SGHRS and CDR2 YFSETQ. V lost 6 bases and J lost 8, with 9 bases in between. The CDR3 totals 11 residues. H&E slides confirmed each diagnosis, reviewed by two pathologists independently. Premalignant or tumor cells were enriched by macro-dissection after pathologic assessment. Details on this clone: Its target is not known.

Clones were sequenced by immunoSEQ multiplex PCR, and TCRdb holds only the in-frame ones, with some missing. The table shows 4,500 or so clones, with 60% to 85% occurring only once. The chain is built from TRBV5-1 and TRBJ2-1, with D possibly TRBD1 on 6 matching bases. Sequencing was done on a sample of FFPE lung adenocarcinoma in situ tissue. This receptor was identified in a person aged 55 to 79 with lung adenocarcinoma. The chain's CDR3 is CASTSGDEQFF. CDR3 sequence (DNA): TGCGCCAGCACTTCAGGGGATGAGCAGTTCTTC.